This is a list of T cell receptor beta chains from one sample in a study of regulatory and conventional T cells in RAG deficiency. This table comes from immunoSEQ multiplex PCR, and its TCRdb copy is limited to in-frame clones, with some not included. The data show several thousand clones, approximately 88% seen once. These data were also reused for a study on regulatory T cells.

The sample consisted of Tregs sorted from blood. The receptors stem from a human donor in good health. Each CDR3 is given with its conserved first and last residue. D genes are given only for firm matches. Only some rows state a clone size, as once, few, many or a class for expanded clones.

v_gene: TRBV6-1; d_gene: .; j_gene: TRBJ2-7; abundance: .; CDR3aa: CASSEVGLTYEQYF; CDR3nt: TGTGCCAGCAGTGAGGTAGGCCTGACCTACGAGCAGTACTTC
v_gene: TRBV28; d_gene: TRBD2; j_gene: TRBJ2-1; abundance: .; CDR3aa: CASREEGLAGFRSYNEQFF; CDR3nt: TGTGCCAGCAGGGAAGAGGGACTAGCGGGGTTTAGGTCCTACAATGAGCAGTTCTTC
v_gene: TRBV6-1; d_gene: .; j_gene: TRBJ1-4; abundance: .; CDR3aa: CASSEPAGGEKLFF; CDR3nt: TGTGCCAGCAGTGAGCCCGCGGGGGGAGAAAAACTGTTTTTT
v_gene: TRBV7-9; d_gene: .; j_gene: TRBJ1-1; abundance: .; CDR3aa: CASSLADPPRAFF; CDR3nt: TGTGCCAGCAGCTTAGCGGACCCCCCCCGAGCTTTCTTT
v_gene: TRBV5-6; d_gene: .; j_gene: TRBJ2-4; abundance: .; CDR3aa: CASSSLNGGNIQYF; CDR3nt: TGTGCCAGCAGCTCTCTTAATGGTGGAAACATTCAGTACTTC
v_gene: TRBV5-6; d_gene: .; j_gene: TRBJ2-5; abundance: once; CDR3aa: CASSRGPTPQETQYF; CDR3nt: TGTGCCAGCAGCCGGGGACCGACCCCCCAAGAGACCCAGTACTTC
v_gene: TRBV27; d_gene: TRBD2; j_gene: TRBJ2-7; abundance: .; CDR3aa: CASSTLGGRGYEQYF; CDR3nt: TGTGCCAGCAGTACCCTAGGCGGGAGAGGATACGAGCAGTACTTC
v_gene: TRBV7-9; d_gene: TRBD2; j_gene: TRBJ2-3; abundance: .; CDR3aa: CASRPSGMGTQYF; CDR3nt: TGTGCCAGCAGACCTAGCGGGATGGGTACGCAGTATTTT
v_gene: TRBV7-9; d_gene: .; j_gene: TRBJ1-6; abundance: .; CDR3aa: CASSLNQGGSPLHF; CDR3nt: TGTGCCAGCAGCTTAAATCAGGGTGGTTCACCCCTCCACTTT
v_gene: TRBV5-1; d_gene: .; j_gene: TRBJ2-5; abundance: .; CDR3aa: CASGEKTQYF; CDR3nt: TGCGCCAGCGGGGAAAAGACCCAGTACTTC
v_gene: TRBV2; d_gene: .; j_gene: TRBJ1-4; abundance: .; CDR3aa: CASSDTGPNEKLFF; CDR3nt: TGTGCCAGCAGTGACACGGGACCAAATGAAAAACTGTTTTTT
v_gene: TRBV28; d_gene: .; j_gene: TRBJ1-5; abundance: .; CDR3aa: CASSLLGRSFQPQHF; CDR3nt: TGTGCCAGCAGTTTATTAGGCAGGAGCTTTCAGCCCCAGCATTTT
v_gene: TRBV18; d_gene: .; j_gene: TRBJ1-6; abundance: .; CDR3aa: CASSPVPGLDSPLHF; CDR3nt: TGTGCCAGCTCACCTGTTCCAGGGTTGGATTCACCCCTCCACTTT
v_gene: TRBV5-1; d_gene: .; j_gene: TRBJ2-5; abundance: .; CDR3aa: CASSLGTNQETQYF; CDR3nt: TGCGCCAGCAGCCTTGGGACAAACCAAGAGACCCAGTACTTC
v_gene: TRBV29-1; d_gene: .; j_gene: TRBJ1-2; abundance: once; CDR3aa: CSAMEGFYTF; CDR3nt: TGCAGCGCTATGGAGGGGTTCTACACCTTC
v_gene: TRBV7-9; d_gene: .; j_gene: TRBJ2-7; abundance: .; CDR3aa: CASSLDGQPWDEQYF; CDR3nt: TGTGCCAGCAGCTTAGACGGACAGCCGTGGGACGAGCAGTACTTC
v_gene: TRBV7-9; d_gene: TRBD1; j_gene: TRBJ1-1; abundance: .; CDR3aa: CASSFRPGQGATEAFF; CDR3nt: TGTGCCAGCAGCTTTAGGCCAGGACAGGGGGCGACTGAAGCTTTCTTT
v_gene: TRBV28; d_gene: .; j_gene: TRBJ2-3; abundance: .; CDR3aa: CASSLQTDTQYF; CDR3nt: TGTGCCAGCAGTTTGCAGACAGATACGCAGTATTTT
v_gene: TRBV7-9; d_gene: TRBD2; j_gene: TRBJ2-3; abundance: .; CDR3aa: CASSRPGLADTQYF; CDR3nt: TGTGCCAGCAGCCGTCCGGGACTAGCAGATACGCAGTATTTT
v_gene: TRBV27; d_gene: TRBD1; j_gene: TRBJ1-2; abundance: .; CDR3aa: CASRETGTNYGYTF; CDR3nt: TGTGCCAGCAGGGAGACAGGGACAAACTATGGCTACACCTTC
v_gene: TRBV2; d_gene: .; j_gene: TRBJ1-2; abundance: .; CDR3aa: CASSEEYYGYTF; CDR3nt: TGTGCCAGCAGTGAAGAGTACTATGGCTACACCTTC
v_gene: TRBV29-1; d_gene: .; j_gene: TRBJ1-1; abundance: .; CDR3aa: CAGFLNTEAFF; CDR3nt: TGCGCGGGGTTTTTGAACACTGAAGCTTTCTTT
v_gene: TRBV2; d_gene: .; j_gene: TRBJ2-5; abundance: .; CDR3aa: CASAGQETQYF; CDR3nt: TGTGCCAGTGCGGGCCAAGAGACCCAGTACTTC
v_gene: TRBV30; d_gene: .; j_gene: TRBJ2-3; abundance: .; CDR3aa: CAWSPISSTDTQYF; CDR3nt: TGTGCCTGGAGTCCCATATCTAGCACAGATACGCAGTATTTT
v_gene: TRBV6-6; d_gene: .; j_gene: TRBJ2-1; abundance: .; CDR3aa: CASRLTREAVNEQFF; CDR3nt: TGTGCCAGCAGGCTGACTAGAGAGGCCGTCAATGAGCAGTTCTTC
v_gene: TRBV19; d_gene: .; j_gene: TRBJ2-4; abundance: .; CDR3aa: CASIGREIGAKNIQYF; CDR3nt: TGTGCCAGTATTGGTAGGGAGATAGGAGCCAAAAACATTCAGTACTTC
v_gene: TRBV18; d_gene: TRBD1; j_gene: TRBJ2-7; abundance: .; CDR3aa: CASSDLQGSYEQYF; CDR3nt: TGTGCCAGCTCGGATCTACAGGGGTCCTACGAGCAGTACTTC
v_gene: TRBV6-1; d_gene: .; j_gene: TRBJ2-7; abundance: .; CDR3aa: CASKRDSGTYEQYF; CDR3nt: TGTGCCAGCAAACGGGACAGCGGGACCTACGAGCAGTACTTC
v_gene: TRBV6-5; d_gene: .; j_gene: TRBJ2-5; abundance: .; CDR3aa: CASSRGSEETQYF; CDR3nt: TGTGCCAGCAGTCGCGGATCGGAGGAGACCCAGTACTTC
v_gene: TRBV5-1; d_gene: TRBD2; j_gene: TRBJ2-1; abundance: .; CDR3aa: CASSLALRTSGLNEQFF; CDR3nt: TGCGCCAGCAGCTTGGCCTTAAGGACTAGCGGCCTCAATGAGCAGTTCTTC
v_gene: TRBV29-1; d_gene: .; j_gene: TRBJ2-1; abundance: .; CDR3aa: CSVSPWGSSSYNEQFF; CDR3nt: TGCAGCGTTTCCCCATGGGGGTCCAGCTCCTACAATGAGCAGTTCTTC
v_gene: TRBV19; d_gene: .; j_gene: TRBJ2-1; abundance: .; CDR3aa: CASTKRDFNEQFF; CDR3nt: TGTGCCAGTACCAAAAGGGACTTCAATGAGCAGTTCTTC
v_gene: TRBV1; d_gene: .; j_gene: TRBJ2-5; abundance: .; CDR3aa: CTSSQHPGLAGGETQYF; CDR3nt: TGCACCAGCAGCCAGCATCCGGGACTAGCGGGGGGAGAGACCCAGTACTTC
v_gene: TRBV13; d_gene: .; j_gene: TRBJ2-1; abundance: .; CDR3aa: CASSGQPYNEQFF; CDR3nt: TGTGCCAGCAGCGGACAGCCCTACAATGAGCAGTTCTTC
v_gene: TRBV5-4; d_gene: TRBD1; j_gene: TRBJ2-5; abundance: .; CDR3aa: CASSHVGGQGQETQYF; CDR3nt: TGTGCCAGCAGCCACGTCGGGGGACAGGGGCAAGAGACCCAGTACTTC
v_gene: TRBV5-6; d_gene: .; j_gene: TRBJ2-7; abundance: .; CDR3aa: CASSTWTMSSYEQYF; CDR3nt: TGTGCCAGCAGCACCTGGACTATGAGCTCCTACGAGCAGTACTTC
v_gene: TRBV6-6; d_gene: .; j_gene: TRBJ2-7; abundance: once; CDR3aa: CASSLGKVFYEQYF; CDR3nt: TGTGCCAGCAGTTTGGGTAAGGTCTTCTACGAGCAGTACTTC